A single sample is the source of the 3 T cell receptor beta chains below, sequenced in a study of blood T cell repertoires in COVID-19 (dated by TCRdb to about 2020). To prepare the library, the immunoSEQ multiplex PCR assay was applied. In TCRdb, the immuneACCESS table is reduced to in-frame sequences with V and J assigned. These tables do not hold every clone; where another copy was compared, an unresolved V gene accounts for under half, and the others remain unexplained. For this sample there are some 65,000 clones; roughly 86% appear just once. 16% of the sample is held by the ten biggest clonotypes. Sequenced sample: peripheral blood. The receptors originated from a man aged 35 to 55 with COVID-19, enrolled during active disease.

The V and J genes are TRBV30 and TRBJ2-7; no definite D call. The ends were cut back, 2 bases at V and 2 bases at J, with 10 bases in the middle. There are 13 residues in the CDR3. CDR1 GTSNPN and CDR2 SVGIG come from the germline V gene (reference sequence). The CDR3 sequence: CAWSLRLAYEQYF. The CDR3 nucleotides are TGTGCCTGGAGTTTAAGACTGGCCTACGAGCAGTACTTC.

The rearrangement joins TRBV5-1 to TRBJ2-7; the D is unclear. Trimming removed 0 bases from V and 2 bases from J, with 6 bases in between. Germline CDR1 SGHRS, CDR2 YFSETQ. CDR3 length: 13 residues. The CDR3 DNA sequence: TGCGCCAGCAGCTTGGCGCAGGCCTACGAGCAGTACTTC. Encoded protein: CASSLAQAYEQYF.

V and J are TRBV11-2 and TRBJ2-5; 11 bases fit TRBD2. Trimming at V came to 4 bases and at J to 5 bases, leaving 12 bases not matched to a gene. Germline CDR1 reads SGHAT; CDR2 reads FQNNGV. CDR3 size: 17 residues. Written as DNA, the CDR3 is TGTGCCAGCAGCTCTAAAATAGCGGGGGGGCATTGGGAGACCCAGTACTTC. This encodes CASSSKIAGGHWETQYF.